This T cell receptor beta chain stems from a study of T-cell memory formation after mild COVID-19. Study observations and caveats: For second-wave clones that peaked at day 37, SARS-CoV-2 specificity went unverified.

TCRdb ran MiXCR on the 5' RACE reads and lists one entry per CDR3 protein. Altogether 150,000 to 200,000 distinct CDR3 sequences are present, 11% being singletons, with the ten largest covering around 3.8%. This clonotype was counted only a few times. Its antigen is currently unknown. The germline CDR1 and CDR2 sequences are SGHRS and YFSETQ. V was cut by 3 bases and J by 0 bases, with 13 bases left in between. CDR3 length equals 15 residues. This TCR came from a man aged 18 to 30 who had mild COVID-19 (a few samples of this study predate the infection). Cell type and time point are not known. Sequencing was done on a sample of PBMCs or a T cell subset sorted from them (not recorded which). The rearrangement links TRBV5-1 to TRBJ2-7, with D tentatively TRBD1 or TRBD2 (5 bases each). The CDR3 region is CASSWDGSSSYEQYV. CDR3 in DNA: TGCGCCAGCAGCTGGGACGGATCTAGCTCCTACGAGCAGTACGTC.